This T cell receptor beta chain came from a study of response to subunit inactivated influenza vaccine. Regarding the study as a whole: Only a handful of new T cells, the authors suggested, are recruited with each seasonal influenza vaccination.

The CDR3 runs to 16 residues. The V gene's germline CDR1 is SGHRS and CDR2 YFSETQ. The ends lost 0 bases at V and 4 bases at J; junction bases unmatched: 7. In the case of this clonotype: Antigen unknown.

TCRdb independently ran MiXCR on the RT-PCR reads; one entry per CDR3 protein. The sample includes more than 550,000 distinct CDR3 sequences, approximately 10% of them seen just once. Source: PBMCs from blood, taken on the day of vaccination. The chain is built from TRBV5-1 and TRBJ2-7, with 10 bases fitting TRBD1. The source of this sequence is a man aged 50 or older who received an inactivated influenza vaccine. CDR3 residues: CASSLAPGQGLYEQYF. CDR3 coding DNA: TGCGCCAGCAGCTTGGCCCCGGGACAGGGGTTGTACGAGCAGTACTTC.